The TCR beta chain under discussion was sequenced for a study of OX40 agonist ivuxolimab in advanced cancers. Study background: Administration of intravenous ivuxolimab to patients occurred every 2 weeks at 0.01 to 10 mg/kg. Study outcomes and limitations: No antigen was identified for the clonally expanded peripheral T cells.

Remarks on this clone: The antigen is not known.

Autoimmune disease history or systemic immunosuppression led to patient exclusion. At cycle 4 day 1, cycle 7 day 1, and baseline, blood was sampled. TCRdb keeps only in-frame clones here, not all; method: immunoSEQ multiplex PCR. Of about 80,000 clones in the sample, roughly 88% are singletons; the top ten hold around 5.1%. Sequenced material: CD4+ or CD8+ T cells sorted from blood, taken in a trial of the OX40 agonist ivuxolimab. The clonotype was recovered from an adult with an advanced solid tumor such as melanoma, head and neck, liver or kidney cancer.

DNA of the CDR3: TGTGCCAGTGCGAGGACCCGACAAGAGACCCAGTACTTC. Translated, it gives CASARTRQETQYF. The chain is built from TRBV19 and TRBJ2-5; no clear D. CDR3 length: 13 residues. The germline V gene has CDR1 LNHDA and CDR2 SQIVND (reference sequence). Trimming cost V 8 bases and J 2 bases, with 12 bases left between them.